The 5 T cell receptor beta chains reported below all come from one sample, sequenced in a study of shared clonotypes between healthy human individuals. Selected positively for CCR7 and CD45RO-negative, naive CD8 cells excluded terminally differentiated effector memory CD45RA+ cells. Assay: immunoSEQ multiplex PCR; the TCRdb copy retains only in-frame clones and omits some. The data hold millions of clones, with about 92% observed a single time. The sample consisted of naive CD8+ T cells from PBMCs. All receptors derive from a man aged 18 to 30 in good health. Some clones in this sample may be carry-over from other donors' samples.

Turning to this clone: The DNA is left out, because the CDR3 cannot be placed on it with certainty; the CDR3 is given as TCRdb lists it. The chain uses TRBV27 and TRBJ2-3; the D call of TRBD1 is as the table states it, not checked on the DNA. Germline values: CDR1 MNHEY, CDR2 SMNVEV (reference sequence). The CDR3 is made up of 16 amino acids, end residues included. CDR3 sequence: CASSFGPGASTDTQYF.

The CDR3 DNA reads TGTGCCAGCAGCCCATCGGACAGGAGCTCCTACGAGCAGTACTTC. Amino acids: CASSPSDRSSYEQYF. This rearrangement joins TRBV13 to TRBJ2-7, with TRBD1 matching over 7 bases. This CDR3 spans 15 amino acids. V shed 5 bases and J 0 bases; nucleotides not matched to a gene: 7. The germline V gene has CDR1 PRHDT and CDR2 FYEKMQ (reference sequence).

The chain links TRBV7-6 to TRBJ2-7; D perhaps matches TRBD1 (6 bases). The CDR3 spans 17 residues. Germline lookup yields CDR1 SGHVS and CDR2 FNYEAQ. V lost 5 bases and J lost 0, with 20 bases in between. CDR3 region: CASSIDQGTGSSYEQYF. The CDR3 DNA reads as TGTGCCAGCAGCATCGACCAGGGGACGGGAAGCTCCTACGAGCAGTACTTC.

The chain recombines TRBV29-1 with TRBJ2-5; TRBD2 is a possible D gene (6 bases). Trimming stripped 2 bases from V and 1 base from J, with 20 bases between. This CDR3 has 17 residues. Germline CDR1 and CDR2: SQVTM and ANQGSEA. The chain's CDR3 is CSVESTILSGAQETQYF. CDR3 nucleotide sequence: TGCAGCGTTGAATCAACTATTTTATCGGGAGCCCAAGAGACCCAGTACTTC.

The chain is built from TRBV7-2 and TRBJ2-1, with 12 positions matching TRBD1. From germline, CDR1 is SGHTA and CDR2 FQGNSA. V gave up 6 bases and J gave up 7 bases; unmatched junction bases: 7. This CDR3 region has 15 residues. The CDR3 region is CASRGWDRGRNEQFF. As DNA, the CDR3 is TGTGCCAGCAGGGGATGGGACAGGGGGCGGAATGAGCAGTTCTTC.